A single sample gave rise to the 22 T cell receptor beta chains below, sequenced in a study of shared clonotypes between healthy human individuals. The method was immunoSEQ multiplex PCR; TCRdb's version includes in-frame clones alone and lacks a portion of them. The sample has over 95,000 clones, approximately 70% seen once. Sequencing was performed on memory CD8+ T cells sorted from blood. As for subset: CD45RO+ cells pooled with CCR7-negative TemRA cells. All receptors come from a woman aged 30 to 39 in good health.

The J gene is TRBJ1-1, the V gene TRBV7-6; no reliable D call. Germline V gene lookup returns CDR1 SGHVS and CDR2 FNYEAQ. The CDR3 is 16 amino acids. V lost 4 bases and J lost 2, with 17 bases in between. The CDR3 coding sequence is TGTGCCAGCAGCTCTATGCCCCCTCCGGGAAACACTGAAGCTTTCTTT. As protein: CASSSMPPPGNTEAFF.

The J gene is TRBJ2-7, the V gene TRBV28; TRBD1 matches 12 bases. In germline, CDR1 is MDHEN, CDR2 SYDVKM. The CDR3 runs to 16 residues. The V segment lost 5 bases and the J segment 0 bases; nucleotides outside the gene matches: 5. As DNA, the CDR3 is TGTGCCAGCAGTCCCCCGGGACAGGGGGCCTCCTACGAGCAGTACTTC. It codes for CASSPPGQGASYEQYF.

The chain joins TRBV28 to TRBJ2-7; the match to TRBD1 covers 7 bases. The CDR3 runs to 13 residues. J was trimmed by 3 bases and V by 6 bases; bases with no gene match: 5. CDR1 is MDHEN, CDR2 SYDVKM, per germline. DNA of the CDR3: TGTGCCAGCAGCTCCGGGACAGACTACGAGCAGTACTTC. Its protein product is CASSSGTDYEQYF. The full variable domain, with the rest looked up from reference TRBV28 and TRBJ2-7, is DVKVTQSSRYLVKRTGEKVFLECVQDMDHENMFWYRQDPGLGLRLIYFSYDVKMKEKGDIPEGYSVSREKKERFSLILESASTNQTSMYLCASSSGTDYEQYFGPGTRLTVT.

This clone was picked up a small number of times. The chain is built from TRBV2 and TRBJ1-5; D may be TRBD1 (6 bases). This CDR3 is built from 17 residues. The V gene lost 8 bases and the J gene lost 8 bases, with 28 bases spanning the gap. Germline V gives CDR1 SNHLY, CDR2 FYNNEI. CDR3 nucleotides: TGTGCCAGCGATCCGCGCGGCAGGGGATATGGCGAGGAGCCCCAGCATTTT. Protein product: CASDPRGRGYGEEPQHF.

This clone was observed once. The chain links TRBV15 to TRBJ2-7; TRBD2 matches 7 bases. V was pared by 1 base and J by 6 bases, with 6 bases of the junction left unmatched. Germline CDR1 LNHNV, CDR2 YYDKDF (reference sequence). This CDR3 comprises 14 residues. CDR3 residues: CATSRVTLAPEQYF. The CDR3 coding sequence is TGTGCCACCAGCAGAGTGACACTAGCGCCCGAGCAGTACTTC.

The CDR3 sequence is CASSLTDYGYTF. CDR3 bases: TGTGCCAGCAGCTTGACAGACTATGGCTACACCTTC. V and J are TRBV11-2 and TRBJ1-2; the D gene is possibly TRBD1 (5 bases). The CDR3 extends over 12 amino acids. Trimming cost V 3 bases and J 3 bases, with 5 bases left between them. From germline, CDR1 is SGHAT and CDR2 FQNNGV.

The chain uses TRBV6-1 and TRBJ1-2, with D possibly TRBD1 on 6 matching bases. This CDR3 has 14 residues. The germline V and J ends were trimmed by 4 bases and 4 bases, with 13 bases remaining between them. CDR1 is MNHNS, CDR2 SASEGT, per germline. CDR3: CASSVSGQTYGYTF. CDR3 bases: TGTGCCAGCAGTGTTTCTGGACAGACCTATGGCTACACCTTC.

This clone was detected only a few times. DNA for the CDR3: TGTGCCAGCAGTTCAGGACAGGAGCCTACGAGGCAGTACTTC. Its translation is CASSSGQEPTRQYF. This chain uses TRBV27 with TRBJ2-7, with 7 nucleotides matching TRBD1. With V trimmed by 4 bases and J by 9 bases, 12 bases remained unmatched. CDR1 and CDR2 from the germline V gene are MNHEY and SMNVEV (reference sequence). The CDR3 covers 14 residues.

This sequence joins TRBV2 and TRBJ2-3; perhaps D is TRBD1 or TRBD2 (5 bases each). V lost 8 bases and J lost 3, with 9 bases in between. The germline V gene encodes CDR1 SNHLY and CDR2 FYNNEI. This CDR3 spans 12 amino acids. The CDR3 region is CASVEGTDTQYF. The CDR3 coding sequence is TGTGCCAGCGTAGAGGGGACAGATACGCAGTATTTT.

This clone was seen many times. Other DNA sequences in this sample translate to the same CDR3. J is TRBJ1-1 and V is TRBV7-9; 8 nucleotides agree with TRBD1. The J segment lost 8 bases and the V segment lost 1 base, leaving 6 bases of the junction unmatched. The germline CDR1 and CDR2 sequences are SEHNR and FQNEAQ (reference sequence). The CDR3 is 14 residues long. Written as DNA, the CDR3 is TGTGCCAGCAGCTTAGTTCAGGGGGCGACAGAAGCTTTCTTT. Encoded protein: CASSLVQGATEAFF.

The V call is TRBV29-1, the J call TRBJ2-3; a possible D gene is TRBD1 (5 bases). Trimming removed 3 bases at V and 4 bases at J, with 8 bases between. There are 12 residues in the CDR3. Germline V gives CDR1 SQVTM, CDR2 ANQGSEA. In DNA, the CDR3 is TGCAGCGTTGAGGGGCACCCAGATACGCAGTATTTT. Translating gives CSVEGHPDTQYF.

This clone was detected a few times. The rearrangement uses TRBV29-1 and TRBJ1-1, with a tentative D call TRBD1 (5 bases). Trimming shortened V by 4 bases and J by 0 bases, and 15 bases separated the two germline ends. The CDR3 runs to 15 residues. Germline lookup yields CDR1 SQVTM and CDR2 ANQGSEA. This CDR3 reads CSVVSPWDVNTEAFF. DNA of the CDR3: TGCAGCGTTGTTTCCCCCTGGGACGTGAACACTGAAGCTTTCTTT.

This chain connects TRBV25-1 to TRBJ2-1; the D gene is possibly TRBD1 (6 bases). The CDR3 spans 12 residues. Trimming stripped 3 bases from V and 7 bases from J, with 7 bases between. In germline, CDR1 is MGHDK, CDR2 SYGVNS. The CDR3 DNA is TGTGCCAGCAGTGAGAGGGGGAATGAGCAGTTCTTC. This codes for CASSERGNEQFF.

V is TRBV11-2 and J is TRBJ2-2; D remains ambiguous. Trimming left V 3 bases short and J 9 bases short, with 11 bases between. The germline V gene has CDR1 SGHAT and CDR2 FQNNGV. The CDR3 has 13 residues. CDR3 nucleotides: TGTGCCAGCAGCTTGGGCCATCAGCGGGAGCTGTTTTTT. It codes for CASSLGHQRELFF.

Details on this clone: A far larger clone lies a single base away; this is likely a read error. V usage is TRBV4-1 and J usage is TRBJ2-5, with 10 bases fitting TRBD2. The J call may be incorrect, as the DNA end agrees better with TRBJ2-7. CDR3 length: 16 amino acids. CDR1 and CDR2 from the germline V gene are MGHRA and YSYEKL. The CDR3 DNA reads TGCGCCAGCAGCCAAGAAGGAGCGGGAGGGCCGAACGAGCAGTACTTC. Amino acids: CASSQEGAGGPNEQYF.

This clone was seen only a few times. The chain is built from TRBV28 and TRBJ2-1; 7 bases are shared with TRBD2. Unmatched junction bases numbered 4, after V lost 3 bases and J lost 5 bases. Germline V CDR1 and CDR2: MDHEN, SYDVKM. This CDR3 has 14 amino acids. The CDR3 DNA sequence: TGTGCCAGCAGTTTCGTCGCGGGAGACAATGAGCAGTTCTTC. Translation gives CASSFVAGDNEQFF.

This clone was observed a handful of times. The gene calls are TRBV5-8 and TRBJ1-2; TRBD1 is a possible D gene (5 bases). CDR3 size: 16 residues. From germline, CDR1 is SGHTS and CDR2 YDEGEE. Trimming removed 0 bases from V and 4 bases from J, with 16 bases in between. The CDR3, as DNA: TGTGCCAGCAGCTTGGCCGCCGGCAGGGCCGGCTATGGCTACACCTTC. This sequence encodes CASSLAAGRAGYGYTF.

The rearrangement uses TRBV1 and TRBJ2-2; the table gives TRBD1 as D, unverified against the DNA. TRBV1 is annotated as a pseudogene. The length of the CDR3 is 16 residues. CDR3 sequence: CTSSQDESENTGELFF. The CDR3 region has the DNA TGCACCAGCAGCCAAGATGAATCAGAGAACACCGGGGAGCTGTTTTTT.

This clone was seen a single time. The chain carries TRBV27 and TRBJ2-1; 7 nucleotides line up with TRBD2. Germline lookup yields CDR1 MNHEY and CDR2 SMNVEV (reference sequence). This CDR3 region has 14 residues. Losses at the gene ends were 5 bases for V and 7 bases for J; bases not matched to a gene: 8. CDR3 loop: CASSPERELNEQFF. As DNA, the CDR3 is TGTGCCAGCAGTCCAGAGCGGGAATTAAATGAGCAGTTCTTC.

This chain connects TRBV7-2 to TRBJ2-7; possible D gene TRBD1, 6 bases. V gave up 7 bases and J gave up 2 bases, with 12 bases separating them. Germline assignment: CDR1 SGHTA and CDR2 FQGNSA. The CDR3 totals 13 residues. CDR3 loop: CASTYRQAYEQYF. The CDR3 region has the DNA TGTGCCAGCACGTATCGACAGGCCTACGAGCAGTACTTC.

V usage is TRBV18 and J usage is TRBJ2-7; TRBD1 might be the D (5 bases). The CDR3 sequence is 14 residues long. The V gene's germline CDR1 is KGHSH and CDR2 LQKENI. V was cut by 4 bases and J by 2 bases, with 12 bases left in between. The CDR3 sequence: CASSLRHRPYEQYF. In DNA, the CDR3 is TGTGCCAGCTCACTCCGACACAGGCCCTACGAGCAGTACTTC. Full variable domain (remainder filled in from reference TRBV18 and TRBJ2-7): NAGVMQNPRHLVRRRGQEARLRCSPMKGHSHVYWYRQLPEEGLKFMVYLQKENIIDESGMPKERFSAEFPKEGPSILRIQQVVRGDSAAYFCASSLRHRPYEQYFGPGTRLTVT.

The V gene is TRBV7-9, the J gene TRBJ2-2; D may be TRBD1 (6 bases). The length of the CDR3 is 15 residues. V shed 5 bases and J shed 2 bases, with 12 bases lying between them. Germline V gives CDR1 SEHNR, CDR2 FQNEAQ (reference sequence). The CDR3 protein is CASSHGTLNTGELFF. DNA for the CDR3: TGTGCCAGCAGCCACGGGACACTAAACACCGGGGAGCTGTTTTTT.